This T cell receptor (beta chain) was sequenced in a study of blood T cell repertoires in COVID-19. Study context: From T cells, B-cell-depleted T cells, or PBMCs came the material, which was cDNA or gDNA.

In the original processing: Amplification with reference gene primers provided the estimates of nucleated cell counts. Some clones are missing from TCRdb's copy, which holds only in-frame ones; the method was immunoSEQ multiplex PCR. That table is the source of V, J and clone size, and D and trimming were worked out from the DNA. Of about 260,000 clones listed, roughly 88% are singletons. CDR1 and CDR2 from the germline V gene are GTSNPN and SVGIG (reference sequence). V was trimmed by 1 base and J by 5 bases, leaving 11 bases between them. This CDR3 has 13 amino acids. Grouping used clinical history reported by participants in a survey and questionnaire.

The chain links TRBV30 to TRBJ1-2; D uncertain. The source of this sequence is a woman between 40 and 55 years old who had been exposed to COVID-19. The sample was PBMCs or T cells enriched from blood (not recorded which). The CDR3 DNA follows: TGTGCCTGGAGTGCCCTGGGCGGGTATGGCTACACCTTC. Translated: CAWSALGGYGYTF. Complete variable domain (other parts from reference TRBV30 and TRBJ1-2): SQTIHQWPATLVQPVGSPLSLECTVEGTSNPNLYWYRQAAGRGLQLLFYSVGIGQISSEVPQNLSASRPQDRQFILSSKKLLLSDSGFYLCAWSALGGYGYTFGSGTRLTVV.